The clone carrying this T cell receptor beta chain turned up a few times. Sequenced by immunoSEQ multiplex PCR; TCRdb stores in-frame clones only, minus some. The sample has approximately 150,000 clones, approximately 90% seen once. Germline CDR1 and CDR2: MNHNS and SASEGT. After removal of 6 bases from V and 2 bases from J, the junction contained 8 bases not matched to a gene. There are 15 residues in the CDR3. The sample comes from a study of cytotoxic CD8 clonotypes in ibrutinib-treated CLL. Turning to the study itself: A mean of roughly 260,000 productive templates and over 75,000 productive rearrangements was obtained per sample.

This receptor was obtained from a human donor with chronic lymphocytic leukemia. Source: PBMCs, taken at disease progression, from a patient treated with ibrutinib. The chain uses TRBV6-1 and TRBJ2-5; 8 bases agree with TRBD1. The CDR3 reads CASRHRQGSQETQYF. The CDR3 DNA sequence: TGTGCCAGCAGACATAGACAGGGGAGTCAAGAGACCCAGTACTTC.